These 18 T cell receptor beta chains were all obtained from the same sample, sequenced in a study of blood T cell repertoires in COVID-19. The repertoire was sequenced with immunoSEQ multiplex PCR; TCRdb's copy has only in-frame clones and lacks some. The sample records about 33,000 clones, 70% to 90% being singletons. Source material: peripheral blood. The receptors shown here come from a man aged 60 to 75 with active COVID-19.

This chain joins TRBV11-3 and TRBJ2-2; TRBD2 matches 7 bases. Germline V gene sequence: CDR1 SGHNT, CDR2 YENEEA. Trimming cost V 5 bases and J 6 bases; bases outside gene matches: 12. This CDR3 is 16 amino acids long. DNA for the CDR3: TGTGCCAGCAGCCCCACTGAGGGGAGGGAAGCCGGGGAGCTGTTTTTT. Encoded protein: CASSPTEGREAGELFF.

This clone was seen more than once but under ten times. The gene calls are TRBV9 and TRBJ2-6, with TRBD2 as a possible D gene (6 bases). Germline values: CDR1 SGDLS, CDR2 YYNGEE. V was clipped by 4 bases and J by 0 bases, with 14 bases between them. The CDR3 spans 17 residues. The CDR3 DNA sequence: TGTGCCAGCAGCCGAAGCGGGTACGACTCTGGGGCCAACGTCCTGACTTTC. Its protein product is CASSRSGYDSGANVLTF. Filled out from reference TRBV9 and TRBJ2-6, the complete variable domain reads DSGVTQTPKHLITATGQRVTLRCSPRSGDLSVYWYQQSLDQGLQFLIQYYNGEERAKGNILERFSAQQFPDLHSELNLSSLELGDSALYFCASSRSGYDSGANVLTFGAGSRLTVL.

In its sample, this clone was seen a few times. V usage is TRBV28 and J usage is TRBJ1-1; D is ambiguous. V was shortened by 1 base and J by 10 bases, with 13 bases between the two germline ends. CDR1 is MDHEN and CDR2 is SYDVKM in the germline V gene. The CDR3 loop spans 13 amino acids. The CDR3 region is CASSLSGSTVAFF. Here the CDR3 DNA reads TGTGCCAGCAGTTTATCCGGATCCACAGTAGCTTTCTTT.

This chain links TRBV3-1 (or the pseudogene TRBV3-2) with TRBJ2-7; D is perhaps TRBD2 (7 bases). Germline CDR1 LGHDT, CDR2 YNNKEL (reference sequence). Trimming pared 1 base from V and 6 bases from J, leaving 13 bases between. The CDR3 extends over 14 amino acids. The CDR3 spells CASSQAGGRAEQYV. CDR3 coding DNA: TGTGCCAGCAGCCAAGCGGGGGGCCGGGCCGAGCAGTACGTC.

V and J are TRBV11-3 and TRBJ1-1; 8 nucleotides line up with TRBD1. Germline lookup yields CDR1 SGHNT and CDR2 YENEEA. The CDR3 runs to 14 residues. V lost 4 bases and J lost 6; bases outside the gene matches: 7. The CDR3 nucleotides are TGTGCCAGCAGCTCCGCAGGGGGCAAGGCTGAAGCTTTCTTT. This codes for CASSSAGGKAEAFF.

This clone has a single count. V is TRBV5-5 and J is TRBJ1-3, with 8 positions matching TRBD1. Germline V gives CDR1 SGHKS, CDR2 YYEKEE (reference sequence). V was pared by 4 bases and J by 0 bases, with 9 bases of the junction left unmatched. The CDR3 has 17 amino acids. The CDR3 DNA is TGTGCCAGCAGCGACTTCCGGGACAGGACCTCTGGAAACACCATATATTTT. Translating gives CASSDFRDRTSGNTIYF.

The chain recombines TRBV23-1 with TRBJ2-7; the match to TRBD2 covers 9 bases. TRBV23-1 is an open reading frame whose function is uncertain. The trim removed 0 bases at V and 3 bases at J, leaving 9 bases unmatched. This CDR3 contains 17 residues. The CDR3 protein is CASSQSLTSGHNYEQYF. The DNA of the CDR3 is TGCGCCAGCAGTCAATCTCTCACTAGCGGGCACAACTACGAGCAGTACTTC.

This chain connects TRBV19 to TRBJ1-1; D ambiguous. Per the germline V gene, CDR1 is LNHDA and CDR2 is SQIVND (reference sequence). The CDR3 is made up of 14 amino acids. Trimming took off 3 bases at V and 1 base at J, with 9 bases between the two ends. The CDR3 DNA reads as TGTGCCAGTAGTATTCATCTAGGGAACACTGAAGCTTTCTTT. Translated, it gives CASSIHLGNTEAFF.

The V and J genes are TRBV28 and TRBJ2-3; 8 positions match TRBD1. With V trimmed by 5 bases and J by 8 bases, 9 bases remained unmatched. The CDR3 has 14 residues. Germline CDR1 and CDR2: MDHEN and SYDVKM. CDR3: CASSEDRAQRTQYF. The CDR3 DNA reads as TGTGCCAGCAGTGAGGACAGGGCACAACGTACGCAGTATTTT. The variable domain in full, with the rest retrieved from reference TRBV28 and TRBJ2-3, is DVKVTQSSRYLVKRTGEKVFLECVQDMDHENMFWYRQDPGLGLRLIYFSYDVKMKEKGDIPEGYSVSREKKERFSLILESASTNQTSMYLCASSEDRAQRTQYFGPGTRLTVL.

This chain joins TRBV6-5 and TRBJ2-5, with D perhaps matching TRBD2 (6 bases). CDR3 length: 11 residues. Germline loops: CDR1 MNHEY, CDR2 SVGAGI. Trimming took off 10 bases at V and 5 bases at J, with 11 bases between the two ends. The CDR3 sequence: CATGRGETQYF. In DNA form, the CDR3 reads TGTGCCACCGGTCGGGGGGAGACCCAGTACTTC.

In this sample, this clone turned up once. The rearrangement uses TRBV6-5 and TRBJ2-1; tentative D call: TRBD1 (5 bases). Germline CDR1 reads MNHEY; CDR2 reads SVGAGI. Trimming took 2 bases from V and 4 from J, leaving 6 bases between them. This CDR3 has 13 amino acids. CDR3 DNA: TGTGCCAGCAGTTACCAGGGATACAATGAGCAGTTCTTC. Translated, it gives CASSYQGYNEQFF.

The V gene is TRBV27, the J gene TRBJ2-1; 9 bases are shared with TRBD2. CDR1 MNHEY and CDR2 SMNVEV come from the germline V gene (reference sequence). The CDR3 has 12 residues. With 5 bases clipped from V and 11 bases from J, the junction kept 4 bases outside the gene matches. The CDR3 nucleotides read TGTGCCAGCAGTACCGGACTAGCGCAGCAGTTCTTC. Protein sequence: CASSTGLAQQFF.

The rearrangement links TRBV24-1 to TRBJ2-2; possibly TRBD1 for D (6 bases). V shed 1 base and J shed 2 bases, with 10 bases lying between them. CDR1 and CDR2 from the germline V gene are KGHDR and SFDVKD. This CDR3 is built from 16 residues. CDR3: CATSDFTGSNTGELFF. As DNA, the CDR3 is TGTGCCACCAGTGATTTCACAGGGTCCAACACCGGGGAGCTGTTTTTT.

This sequence joins TRBV19 and TRBJ2-2, with 15 bases matching TRBD2. This CDR3 has 17 amino acids. V shed 7 bases, J shed 4 bases, and the junction held 7 bases outside the gene matches. The germline V gene has CDR1 LNHDA and CDR2 SQIVND (reference sequence). As DNA, the CDR3 is TGTGCCAGTATGTGGGGACTAGCGGGAGGTCCCACCGGGGAGCTGTTTTTT. It yields the protein CASMWGLAGGPTGELFF.

The chain joins TRBV30 to TRBJ2-1, with 13 bases identical to TRBD2. This CDR3 has 14 amino acids. Germline lookup yields CDR1 GTSNPN and CDR2 SVGIG (reference sequence). J lost 9 bases, V lost 5 bases, and 7 bases had no gene match. DNA of the CDR3: TGTGCCTGGTTGGGACTAGCGGGAAGCGTTGAGCAGTTCTTC. It is translated as CAWLGLAGSVEQFF.

This sequence joins TRBV25-1 and TRBJ2-5; weak D call: TRBD2 (6 bases). The CDR3 sequence is 14 residues long. Germline loops: CDR1 MGHDK, CDR2 SYGVNS. V lost 3 bases and J lost 2, with 10 bases in between. The CDR3 region is CASSDLGLQETQYF. DNA of the CDR3: TGTGCCAGCAGTGATCTAGGACTACAAGAGACCCAGTACTTC.

The rearrangement joins TRBV12-2 to TRBJ2-7; TRBD2 is taken as the D call from the table, unchecked against the DNA. TRBV12-2 is classified as a pseudogene. This CDR3 has 16 residues. CDR3 coding DNA: TGTGCAAGTCGCCCGAGGATTCCGGGGAGCTCCTACGAGCAGTACTTC. This encodes CASRPRIPGSSYEQYF.

The gene calls are TRBV25-1 and TRBJ2-7; weak D call: TRBD2 (5 bases). The V gene's germline CDR1 is MGHDK and CDR2 SYGVNS. V lost 8 bases, J lost 7 bases, and 15 bases lay in between. This CDR3 comprises 12 residues. The CDR3 reads CASAGGGWEQYF. The DNA of the CDR3 is TGTGCCAGCGCCGGCGGAGGTTGGGAGCAGTACTTC.